This TCR beta chain was identified in a study of cytomegalovirus exposure and HLA in healthy donors. Study results and caveats: Donors belonging to an Asian-associated ancestry cluster reportedly showed fewer N-insertions in productive TCRs than the approximately 700-donor mean, according to what a later analysis found.

V was shortened by 0 bases and J by 2 bases, with 8 bases between the two germline ends. This CDR3 contains 14 residues. Germline V gene data show CDR1 as SGHVS and CDR2 as FNYEAQ. To note about this clone: Its cognate antigen is unknown.

Vbeta (60) and Jbeta (13) primers were used in the PCR. TCRdb keeps only in-frame clones here, not all; method: immunoSEQ multiplex PCR. The sample lists under 150,000 clones, more than 65% occurring once. What was sequenced was PBMCs. The rearrangement links TRBV7-6 to TRBJ2-7, with TRBD1 as a possible D gene (6 bases). The source of this sequence is a man aged 18-30 years in good health and CMV-seronegative. CDR3 sequence reads: CASSLATGTYEQYF. The DNA for the CDR3 is TGTGCCAGCAGCTTAGCGACAGGAACCTACGAGCAGTACTTC.